The sequence of this T cell receptor beta chain was determined in a study of a mutant IDH1 vaccine in newly diagnosed glioma. The CDR3 is 17 residues long. V was clipped by 6 bases and J by 4 bases, with 22 bases between them. Germline lookup yields CDR1 LNHDA and CDR2 SQIVND (reference sequence). Sequenced by immunoSEQ multiplex PCR; TCRdb stores in-frame clones only, minus some. The sample includes over 45,000 clones, approximately 92% of them seen just once. Indicated time point: week 35, safety follow-up. The content of each vaccine dose was 300 ug of mutant IDH1 20-mer peptide, and topical imiquimod accompanied it. Points on this clone: Its matching antigen is unknown.

The material sequenced was PBMCs, taken from a glioma patient whose treatment included an IDH1 peptide vaccine. This TCR was recovered from a man aged 45-65 years with glioma. The rearrangement links TRBV19 to TRBJ1-5; D is ambiguous. The chain's CDR3 is CASRVTVAPSPNQPQHF. The CDR3 coding sequence is TGTGCCAGTAGGGTCACTGTCGCCCCCTCCCCTAATCAGCCCCAGCATTTT. The full variable domain, in which reference TRBV19 and TRBJ1-5 provide the parts outside the CDR3, is DGGITQSPKYLFRKEGQNVTLSCEQNLNHDAMYWYRQDPGQGLRLIYYSQIVNDFQKGDIAEGYSVSREKKESFPLTVTSAQKNPTAFYLCASRVTVAPSPNQPQHFGDGTRLSIL.